A selection of T cell receptor beta chains follows, all from one sample in a study of T cells in Graves' hyperthyroidism and ophthalmopathy. Using its own MiXCR run on the multiplex PCR reads, TCRdb lists one record per CDR3 protein. The sample lists 600,000 to 700,000 distinct CDR3 sequences; about 15% were seen once. Material: blood. Source of these receptors: a woman aged 40 to 55 with Graves' ophthalmopathy. Both conserved end residues are trimmed from each CDR3.

J gene | V gene | CDR3 protein
TRBJ2-7 | TRBV7-2 | ASSLAGSGRSYEQY
TRBJ2-5 | TRBV11-2 | ASSGTSVQETQY
TRBJ2-2 | TRBV4-1 | ASSRKLAVTNTGELF
TRBJ2-3 | TRBV6-2/TRBV6-3 | ASTLLRTSGRGGTDTQY
TRBJ1-1 | TRBV3-1 | ASSQSPLKNTEAF
TRBJ2-2 | TRBV11-1 | ASSFGLAAPNTGELF
TRBJ2-1 | TRBV12-5 | ASDQTGGEQF
TRBJ1-2 | TRBV4-2 | ASAQWNYGYT
TRBJ2-5 | TRBV7-2 | ASSQSYDRASETQY
TRBJ2-6 | TRBV6-1 | ASSPAGSGANVLT
TRBJ2-5 | TRBV11-2 | ASSLDRPGGYQETQY
TRBJ2-7 | TRBV28 | ASSPSTSEYEWQY
TRBJ2-5 | TRBV3-1 | ASSQDIRSEETQY
TRBJ1-2 | TRBV6-4 | ASSYSGHTRYT
TRBJ2-5 | TRBV12-5 | ASGQTGDQETQY
TRBJ2-5 | TRBV12-3/TRBV12-4 | ASSLVAGGGGETQY
TRBJ1-5 | TRBV12-3/TRBV12-4 | ASSLMVHSNQPQH
TRBJ1-2 | TRBV29-1 | SVRPSGGNGYT
TRBJ1-1 | TRBV20-1 | SARGGQVGGTEAF
TRBJ2-3 | TRBV4-2 | ASSEGQVRLGDTQY
TRBJ2-5 | TRBV4-2 | ASSRMIFGTGGLETQY
TRBJ2-2 | TRBV19 | ASRTDPTGELF
TRBJ2-7 | TRBV10-2 | ASSGVLAVDPEQY
TRBJ2-4 | TRBV6-5 | ASSYSRGGGKKNIQY
TRBJ2-2 | TRBV7-2 | ASSYLTTGELF
TRBJ2-7 | TRBV4-1 | ASSQRTSGRDSSYEQY